The next 10 T cell receptor beta chains were all read from a single sample in a study of spatial heterogeneity in lung cancer. General study results and limits: The study found that expanded intratumoral alpha and beta TCR counts tracked tumor mutation counts.

Indicated time point: sample taken at primary tumor resection. TCRdb reprocessed the 5' RACE reads with MiXCR, giving one entry per CDR3 protein. The repertoire has about 9,800 distinct CDR3 sequences, 54% of them found once; the top ten carry around 26%. These receptors lack a known antigen. Specimen: lung tumor tissue, collected at surgery. These receptors originate from a female donor with early-stage non-small cell lung cancer.

By proportion, this clonotype is medium-sized. The library was designed around alpha chains, so this beta chain is a stray read whose abundance carries little weight. The genes are TRBV20-1 and TRBJ2-7; TRBD1 agrees at 8 bases. The CDR3 sequence is 13 residues long. Germline V CDR1 and CDR2: DFQATT, SNEGSKA (reference sequence). In nucleotides, the CDR3 is TGCAGGGTCCCGGGACAGGTGAGAGGGGAGCAGTACTTC. It is translated as CRVPGQVRGEQYF.

Concerning this clonotype itself: This beta chain slipped into a library made for alpha chains as a stray read, so its size is not meaningful. V and J are TRBV14 and TRBJ2-7, with no clear D. The ends were cut back, 5 bases at V and 4 bases at J, with 12 bases in the middle. CDR3 length: 13 amino acids. Germline V gene data show CDR1 as SGHDN and CDR2 as FVKESK. CDR3 in amino acids: CASSNRRVYEQYF. DNA for the CDR3: TGTGCCAGCAGCAACCGTCGGGTATACGAGCAGTACTTC.

Notes on this clonotype: This beta chain was picked up by a library intended for alpha chains and is off target, so its count carries little meaning. The rearrangement links TRBV7-2 to TRBJ2-5; maybe TRBD2 (7 bases). The V gene's germline CDR1 is SGHTA and CDR2 FQGNSA. Trimming took 4 bases from V and 0 from J, leaving 12 bases between them. There are 15 residues in the CDR3. CDR3 protein: CASSWGGSDQETQYF. CDR3 in DNA: TGTGCCAGCAGCTGGGGGGGCTCGGACCAAGAGACCCAGTACTTC.

In the case of this clonotype: For a library built for alpha chains, this beta chain is a stray read; little rests on its size. The gene calls are TRBV3-1 and TRBJ2-3, with a tentative D call TRBD2 (5 bases). This CDR3 is built from 11 residues. Germline values: CDR1 LGHDT, CDR2 YNNKEL (reference sequence). Deletions cut 6 bases from V and 7 bases from J, with 8 bases between. In DNA form, the CDR3 reads TGTGCCAGCAGTTGGAGGAATACGCAGTATTTT. Translation gives CASSWRNTQYF.

Concerning this clonotype: The library was designed around alpha chains, so this beta chain is a stray read whose abundance carries little weight. For the CDR3, the DNA is TGTGCCAGCAGTTTATCGGGTAAAGGCTACACCTTC. Translating it yields CASSLSGKGYTF. The rearrangement uses TRBV27 and TRBJ1-2; D ambiguous. The V end lost 0 bases, the J end lost 8 bases, and 7 bases lay between the germline ends. The germline V gene has CDR1 MNHEY and CDR2 SMNVEV (reference sequence). The CDR3 contains 12 residues.

A remark on this clonotype: This beta chain is a stray read from a library made for alpha chains; its abundance is not meaningful. The gene calls are TRBV7-9 and TRBJ2-7; tentative D call: TRBD2 (5 bases). The CDR3 totals 14 residues. With 2 bases removed from V and 8 bases from J, the gap between germline ends came to 16 bases. CDR1 SEHNR and CDR2 FQNEAQ come from the germline V gene (reference sequence). The CDR3 DNA reads as TGTGCCAGCAGCTTATCAATCGAGGGAATGCAGCAGTACTTC. It codes for CASSLSIEGMQQYF.

As concerns this clonotype: This beta chain appears as a stray read in a library generated for alpha chains; its size is not informative. This rearrangement joins TRBV27 to TRBJ2-5; TRBD2 might be the D (5 bases). V was clipped by 2 bases and J by 9 bases, with 13 bases between them. The germline gives CDR1 MNHEY, CDR2 SMNVEV (reference sequence). The length of the CDR3 is 13 residues. The CDR3 DNA sequence: TGTGCCAGCAGTTTAGTTCGGGGTGGGGCCCAGTACTTC. This sequence encodes CASSLVRGGAQYF.

On this clonotype: As an off-target read in a library built for alpha chains, this beta chain has a frequency of little significance. V is TRBV13 and J is TRBJ2-3; 7 nucleotides match TRBD2. The V gene end was trimmed by 4 bases and the J gene end by 5 bases; junction bases not matched to a gene: 9. The CDR3 runs 15 residues. The germline gives CDR1 PRHDT, CDR2 FYEKMQ (reference sequence). The chain's CDR3 is CASSSGLVDGDTQYF. DNA of the CDR3: TGTGCCAGCAGCTCTGGACTAGTGGATGGAGATACGCAGTATTTT.

About this clonotype itself: Because the library targeted alpha chains, this beta chain is an off-target read whose size means little. The rearrangement links TRBV3-1 to TRBJ2-5, with TRBD2 identical over 7 bases. Germline CDR1 is LGHDT and CDR2 is YNNKEL (reference sequence). V gave up 4 bases and J gave up 4 bases; unmatched junction bases: 9. The CDR3 extends over 15 amino acids. This CDR3 reads CASSPQPTSSETQYF. CDR3 nucleotide sequence: TGTGCCAGCAGCCCCCAACCGACTAGCTCAGAGACCCAGTACTTC.

A remark on this clonotype: This beta chain lies outside the target of a library built for alpha chains; its clone size means little. The chain couples TRBV7-2 to TRBJ1-5; D unclear. Trimming pared 5 bases from V and 3 bases from J, leaving 5 bases between. From germline, CDR1 is SGHTA and CDR2 FQGNSA. The length of the CDR3 is 12 residues. The CDR3 region is CASSGINQPQHF. For the CDR3, the DNA is TGTGCCAGCAGCGGTATCAATCAGCCCCAGCATTTT.